These T cell receptor beta chains were read from a single sample in a study of T cells after yellow fever vaccination. TCRdb re-called the 5' RACE reads through MiXCR, storing one row per CDR3 protein. Among around 15,000 distinct CDR3 sequences, approximately 4% were seen once, and the ten largest hold approximately 0.4%. The material sequenced was PBMCs, either bulk or a sorted T-cell subset (CD4+, CD8+, memory, or dextramer-sorted; not recorded which), taken 15 days after the yellow fever booster vaccination. The receptors shown here come from a man aged 25 to 40 who received the YFV17D yellow fever vaccine. Both conserved end residues are part of each CDR3. The order of the fields is V gene, D gene, J gene, clone size, CDR3 protein, CDR3 DNA. The D gene is left open where the match is weak. Sizes are listed as how often the clone was seen (once, few, many) or a class if it is expanded.

V: TRBV30
D: -
J: TRBJ2-3
size: many
CDR3: CAWKGSPMADTQYF
DNA: TGTGCCTGGAAGGGGAGTCCCATGGCAGATACGCAGTATTTT

V: TRBV7-2
D: -
J: TRBJ2-1
size: many
CDR3: CASSSWTNSYNEQFF
DNA: TGTGCCAGCAGCTCCTGGACTAACTCCTACAATGAGCAGTTCTTC

V: TRBV5-6
D: -
J: TRBJ2-7
size: many
CDR3: CASSLESPTDSYEQYF
DNA: TGTGCCAGCAGCTTGGAGTCCCCGACAGATTCCTACGAGCAGTACTTC

V: TRBV12-3/TRBV12-4
D: TRBD2
J: TRBJ2-7
size: many
CDR3: CASSLFAGGSYEQYF
DNA: TGTGCCAGCAGTTTATTCGCGGGAGGGAGCTACGAGCAGTACTTC

V: TRBV6-5
D: TRBD1
J: TRBJ2-7
size: many
CDR3: CASRWDRGSEQYF
DNA: TGTGCCAGCAGATGGGACAGGGGGAGCGAGCAGTACTTC

V: TRBV7-2
D: TRBD2
J: TRBJ2-7
size: many
CDR3: CASSRRTSPYEQYF
DNA: TGTGCCAGCAGCCGAAGGACTAGCCCCTACGAGCAGTACTTC

V: TRBV5-4
D: -
J: TRBJ2-1
size: many
CDR3: CASSFTGNEQFF
DNA: TGTGCCAGCAGCTTCACCGGGAATGAGCAGTTCTTC

V: TRBV29-1
D: TRBD2
J: TRBJ2-3
size: many
CDR3: CSVEDRLAGGRDTQYF
DNA: TGCAGCGTTGAAGATCGTCTAGCGGGAGGCAGGGATACGCAGTATTTT

V: TRBV4-2
D: TRBD1
J: TRBJ2-2
size: many
CDR3: CASSQHPGTGDTGELFF
DNA: TGTGCCAGCAGCCAACATCCCGGGACAGGGGACACCGGGGAGCTGTTTTTT

V: TRBV5-8
D: -
J: TRBJ2-5
size: many
CDR3: CASSLREGGETQYF
DNA: TGTGCCAGCAGCTTACGGGAAGGGGGAGAGACCCAGTACTTC

V: TRBV6-5
D: TRBD2
J: TRBJ2-5
size: many
CDR3: CASSSRGLADQETQYF
DNA: TGTGCCAGCAGCTCCCGTGGACTAGCGGATCAAGAGACCCAGTACTTC

V: TRBV12-3/TRBV12-4
D: -
J: TRBJ1-6
size: many
CDR3: CASSLAIGDSPLHF
DNA: TGTGCCAGCAGTTTAGCGATAGGGGACTCACCCCTCCACTTT

V: TRBV9
D: -
J: TRBJ2-1
size: many
CDR3: CASSARTDSPYNEQFF
DNA: TGTGCCAGCAGCGCCCGGACAGACTCTCCTTACAATGAGCAGTTCTTC

V: TRBV11-1
D: TRBD2
J: TRBJ2-2
size: many
CDR3: CASSHGLAGLYGELFF
DNA: TGTGCCAGCAGTCATGGACTAGCGGGATTGTACGGGGAGCTGTTTTTT

V: TRBV20-1
D: TRBD1
J: TRBJ1-5
size: many
CDR3: CSAILWTGANQPQHF
DNA: TGCAGTGCTATATTGTGGACAGGGGCGAATCAGCCCCAGCATTTT

V: TRBV3-1
D: -
J: TRBJ2-7
size: many
CDR3: CASSPYGGTSYEQYF
DNA: TGTGCCAGCAGCCCCTATGGCGGGACGTCCTACGAGCAGTACTTC

V: TRBV6-5
D: -
J: TRBJ1-1
size: many
CDR3: CASSYPTEYMNTEAFF
DNA: TGTGCCAGCAGTTACCCGACCGAATATATGAACACTGAAGCTTTCTTT

V: TRBV5-1
D: TRBD2
J: TRBJ2-7
size: many
CDR3: CASAIGGLAETYEQYF
DNA: TGCGCCAGCGCCATTGGGGGACTAGCGGAAACCTACGAGCAGTACTTC

V: TRBV29-1
D: -
J: TRBJ2-2
size: many
CDR3: CSVLGGNTGELFF
DNA: TGCAGCGTCCTAGGTGGTAACACCGGGGAGCTGTTTTTT

V: TRBV7-9
D: -
J: TRBJ2-1
size: many
CDR3: CASSREGSYNEQFF
DNA: TGTGCCAGCAGCCGCGAAGGCTCCTACAATGAGCAGTTCTTC

V: TRBV7-9
D: -
J: TRBJ2-5
size: medium-sized
CDR3: CASSPWAGRQETQYF
DNA: TGTGCCAGCAGCCCCTGGGCAGGCCGACAAGAGACCCAGTACTTC

V: TRBV4-2
D: TRBD2
J: TRBJ2-5
size: many
CDR3: CASSQDGTSGISETQYF
DNA: TGTGCCAGCAGCCAAGATGGGACTAGCGGGATCTCGGAGACCCAGTACTTC

V: TRBV21-1
D: -
J: TRBJ2-2
size: many
CDR3: CASSTSGERTGELFF
DNA: TGTGCCAGCAGCACTTCGGGGGAGCGTACCGGGGAGCTGTTTTTT